A selection of T cell receptor beta chains follows, all from one sample in a study of cytomegalovirus exposure and HLA in healthy donors. Assay used: immunoSEQ multiplex PCR; TCRdb lists only in-frame clones, some missing. The data hold tens of thousands of clones, with around 67% observed a single time. Sequencing was carried out using PBMCs. These receptors originate from a woman between 45 and 65 years old in good health and CMV-seropositive. Both conserved end residues are part of each CDR3. Each record gives: J gene, D gene, clone size, V gene, CDR3 DNA, CDR3 protein. The D gene is left open where the match is weak. Clone size is shown for a subset of rows, as once, few, many or a class of expanded clone.

TRBJ2-1	TRBD2	.	TRBV13	TGTGCCAGCAGCTCCCGCCAGCGGGAGCTCGATGAGCAGTTCTTC	CASSSRQRELDEQFF
TRBJ1-2	.	.	TRBV11-2	TGTGCCAGCAGCTTATCCCGGGGCTATGGCTACACCTTC	CASSLSRGYGYTF
TRBJ1-1	.	few	TRBV6-5	TGTGCCAGCAGTAACGACAGGTACGCTGAAGCTTTCTTT	CASSNDRYAEAFF
TRBJ2-1	.	.	TRBV9	TGTGCCAGCAGCGTAGGGCCCCAACAGGATGAGCAGTTCTTC	CASSVGPQQDEQFF
TRBJ2-1	.	.	TRBV14	TGTGCCAGCAGCCAAGTTCATGGGGGGAATGAGCAGTTCTTC	CASSQVHGGNEQFF
TRBJ2-1	TRBD2	.	TRBV2	TGTGCCAGCAGCTTAACAAGGGGCGGGGGATACAATGAGCAGTTCTTC	CASSLTRGGGYNEQFF
TRBJ1-2	TRBD1	.	TRBV28	TGTGCCAGCAGCCGGACAGGAGACCACACCTTC	CASSRTGDHTF
TRBJ2-1	TRBD1	.	TRBV4-1	TGCGCCAGCAGCCAGGGACAGGGGCCGCGGGATGAGCAGTTCTTC	CASSQGQGPRDEQFF
TRBJ2-7	.	.	TRBV7-2	TGTGCCAGCAGCTTAACGGGACAACCCTACGAGCAGTACTTC	CASSLTGQPYEQYF
TRBJ2-7	.	.	TRBV7-9	TGTGCCAGCAGCAAATCACAAATCAATCGGGGCGAGCAGTACTTC	CASSKSQINRGEQYF
TRBJ2-7	.	.	TRBV11-2	TGTGCCAGCAGCTTATCTTTACTTGCGGGCCGGCGGTACGAGCAGTACTTC	CASSLSLLAGRRYEQYF
TRBJ1-5	.	.	TRBV28	TGTGCCAGCAGTCAAGACAGGCAATATCAGCCCCAGCATTTT	CASSQDRQYQPQHF
TRBJ1-4	TRBD1	.	TRBV28	TGTGCCAGCAGTACCTCCGGACAGGGTGGGGAAAAACTGTTTTTT	CASSTSGQGGEKLFF
TRBJ2-2	TRBD1	.	TRBV7-8	TGTGCCAGCAGCCCCATCGGGACAGAGAACACCGGGGAGCTGTTTTTT	CASSPIGTENTGELFF
TRBJ2-1	.	few	TRBV27	TGTGCCAGCAGTTTAGGGTACGGGAGTCCCCACAATGAGCAGTTCTTC	CASSLGYGSPHNEQFF
TRBJ2-7	.	few	TRBV27	TGTGCCAGCACTTGGACAGAAAAGTACTTC	CASTWTEKYF
TRBJ1-6	TRBD1	once	TRBV23-1	TGCGCCAGCAGTCACCGGACAGGGGATAATTCACCCCTCCACTTT	CASSHRTGDNSPLHF
TRBJ2-2	TRBD2	.	TRBV5-6	TGTGCCAGCAGCTCTAATGCGGGGGGAGATGCCGGGGAGCTGTTTTTT	CASSSNAGGDAGELFF
TRBJ1-5	.	.	TRBV5-8	TGTGCCAGCAGCTTATCCAGGGCGGTAGGTCAGCCCCAGCATTTT	CASSLSRAVGQPQHF
TRBJ1-5	.	few	TRBV25-1	TGTGCCAGCAGTGAAGCCGGCCCCGGAGCGGGCAATCAGCCCCAGCATTTT	CASSEAGPGAGNQPQHF
TRBJ2-7	TRBD2	.	TRBV6-6	TGTGCCAGCAGTCACGGACTAGCGATCTACGAGCAGTACTTC	CASSHGLAIYEQYF
TRBJ2-7	.	.	TRBV14	TGTGCCAGCAGCCAACTGGTCCAAGGGGGGGCCTACGAGCAGTACTTC	CASSQLVQGGAYEQYF
TRBJ1-2	.	few	TRBV27	TGTGCCAGCAGTTATGGCGCGGGGGGATCTAACTATGGCTACACCTTC	CASSYGAGGSNYGYTF
TRBJ2-7	.	.	TRBV19	TGTGCCAGTAGGCCCGGAGGGTCCTACGAGCAGTACTTC	CASRPGGSYEQYF
TRBJ2-3	TRBD2	.	TRBV5-1	TGCGCCAGCAGCTTGGGGGGACTAGCGGGGGAAGATACGCAGTATTTT	CASSLGGLAGEDTQYF
TRBJ2-1	TRBD2	once	TRBV2	TGTGCCAGCTATGAATTCGCGGGGGGGACTGAGCAGTTCTTC	CASYEFAGGTEQFF
TRBJ2-2	TRBD2	.	TRBV5-6	TGTGCCAGCAGCTATCCGGGACTAGCGGGACTCGCCGGGGAGCTGTTTTTT	CASSYPGLAGLAGELFF
TRBJ1-6	TRBD1	once	TRBV2	TGTGCCAGCAGCCCTGACAGGGTACGTTCACCCCTCCACTTT	CASSPDRVRSPLHF
TRBJ2-1	.	.	TRBV28	TGTGCCAGCAGTTTAGCTCGGGGGGCGCATGAGCAGTTCTTC	CASSLARGAHEQFF
TRBJ2-1	.	few	TRBV28	TGTGCCAGCAGGGGGGCAACTATTCGAAGTGAGCAGTTCTTC	CASRGATIRSEQFF
TRBJ2-4	TRBD1	few	TRBV19	TGTGCCAGTAATCCAGGGGGAATAGCCAAAAACATTCAGTACTTC	CASNPGGIAKNIQYF
TRBJ2-7	.	.	TRBV6-5	TGTGCCAGCAGTTACGAGGGGGGGTCCTACGAGCAGTACTTC	CASSYEGGSYEQYF
TRBJ2-7	TRBD2	.	TRBV7-2	TGTGCCAGCAGCTTAGTTGGGACTAGCCTCCCCTACGAGCAGTACTTC	CASSLVGTSLPYEQYF
TRBJ2-1	.	.	TRBV20-1	TGCAGCTACGGCTCCTACAATGAGCAGTTCTTC	CSYGSYNEQFF
TRBJ2-1	TRBD1	.	TRBV6-1	TGTGCCAGCAGTTCGGGACAGGGGCTTGGGAATGAGCAGTTCTTC	CASSSGQGLGNEQFF
TRBJ1-4	.	.	TRBV5-1	TGCGCCAGCAGCTTCAGGGGATCTAATGAAAAACTGTTTTTT	CASSFRGSNEKLFF
TRBJ2-1	.	.	TRBV19	TGTGCCAGTAGCGTCCTCGGACAGGAGCAGTTCTTC	CASSVLGQEQFF
TRBJ1-5	.	.	TRBV18	TGTGCCAGCTCACCACTCTCGGGGGGCAGCAATCAGCCCCAGCATTTT	CASSPLSGGSNQPQHF
TRBJ1-5	.	.	TRBV28	TGTGCCAGCGAGCTTTCCAGGGTAAATCAGCCCCAGCATTTT	CASELSRVNQPQHF
TRBJ2-7	TRBD2	.	TRBV6-4	TGTGCCAGCAGTGACTCAGTTTTACGAGGGACTAGCGGGAAAGGAAGCTCCTACGAGCAGTACTTC	CASSDSVLRGTSGKGSSYEQYF
TRBJ2-5	.	.	TRBV6-1	TGTGCCAGCAGTGAAGGAAGTACTAGCCACCAAGAGACCCAGTACTTC	CASSEGSTSHQETQYF
TRBJ2-7	TRBD2	.	TRBV6-5	TGTGCCAGCAGCCCAGCGGGAGCCTACGAGCAGTACTTC	CASSPAGAYEQYF
TRBJ1-5	.	.	TRBV7-8	TGTGCCAGCAGCTTAAGGGGAGCGGGTCAGCCCCAGCATTTT	CASSLRGAGQPQHF
TRBJ2-2	.	.	TRBV29-1	TGCAGCGGGTTAGACACCGGGGAGCTGTTTTTT	CSGLDTGELFF
TRBJ2-2	.	.	TRBV10-1	TGCGCCAGCAGTGTCGCCGACAGCTCGAACACCGGGGAGCTGTTTTTT	CASSVADSSNTGELFF
TRBJ2-3	TRBD2	.	TRBV29-1	TGCAGCGTTGAGACTAGCGACACAGATACGCAGTATTTT	CSVETSDTDTQYF
TRBJ2-1	TRBD1	.	TRBV14	TGTGCCAGCAGCCAAGGGCGGACAGGGTACGGCGAGCAGTTCTTC	CASSQGRTGYGEQFF
TRBJ2-7	TRBD1	.	TRBV5-1	TGCGCCAGCAGCTTGGAGGGACAGGGAAGAGGCGAGCAGTACTTC	CASSLEGQGRGEQYF
TRBJ1-6	TRBD1	.	TRBV4-3	TGCGCCAGCAGCCAGGCCGGCAGACAGGGAGGTCGTTCACCCCTCCACTTT	CASSQAGRQGGRSPLHF
TRBJ1-1	TRBD1	.	TRBV25-1	TGTGCCAGCAGTCAGGGGGCCATCGGTACTTTCTTT	CASSQGAIGTFF
TRBJ2-7	TRBD2	once	TRBV28	TGTGCCAGCAGTCCGTGGGGGGGTCCCGGGGGCTACGAGCAGTACTTC	CASSPWGGPGGYEQYF
TRBJ2-5	.	few	TRBV6-5	TGTGCCAGCAGTTCCCCGGGGATTCAAGAGACCCAGTACTTC	CASSSPGIQETQYF
TRBJ1-1	TRBD1	.	TRBV4-2	TGTGCCAGCAGCCAAGATAGAGGACAGGGGGCGGGGGCTTTCTTT	CASSQDRGQGAGAFF
TRBJ1-5	TRBD1	.	TRBV5-8	TGTGCCAGCAGCCCGGGCGAGCTGGGACAGCTGGGCAATCAGCCCCAGCATTTT	CASSPGELGQLGNQPQHF
TRBJ2-7	TRBD2	.	TRBV2	TGTGCCAGCAGTGACAGGACCGGGACTAGCCCCTACGAGCAGTACTTC	CASSDRTGTSPYEQYF